This entry lists 20 T cell receptor beta chains sequenced from one sample in a study of human T cells and chemical hapten exposure. The time point denotes: patch test 2, 6 weeks after DPC sensitization. Treatment meaning: therapeutic diphenylcyclopropenone sensitization with weekly scalp DPC. TCRdb itself ran the RACE reads through MiXCR, one entry per CDR3 protein. Here the sample spans more than 70,000 distinct CDR3 sequences, 11% being singletons. The sequencing used whole blood, collected in connection with sensitization to the hapten diphenylcyclopropenone (DPC). Receptors originate from a man between 18 and 35 years old with alopecia areata. Some clones in this sample may be carry-over from other donors' samples.

The sample holds one count of this clonotype. V and J are TRBV6-2 or TRBV6-3 and TRBJ1-2; D not resolved. The V end lost 4 bases, the J end lost 4 bases, and 13 bases lay between the germline ends. CDR3 length equals 14 residues. Germline CDR1 MNHEY, CDR2 SVGEGT. DNA of the CDR3: TGTGCCAGCAGTTCATTCCGGGAGACCTATGGCTACACCTTC. Amino acids: CASSSFRETYGYTF.

The chain recombines TRBV10-3 with TRBJ2-3; TRBD1 matches 10 bases. The junction had 2 bases not matched to a gene; V was cut back by 8 bases and J by 3 bases. There are 13 residues in the CDR3. Per germline, CDR1 ENHRY and CDR2 SYGVKD. Written as DNA, the CDR3 is TGTGCCATCGGACAGGGGGGAACAGATACGCAGTATTTT. Its protein product is CAIGQGGTDTQYF.

This chain connects TRBV12-3 or TRBV12-4 to TRBJ1-1; 10 bases match TRBD1. V lost 5 bases, J lost 7 bases, and 7 bases stayed unmatched. This CDR3 is 14 amino acids long. The DNA of the CDR3 is TGTGCCAGCAGTACGGGACAGGGGAGCGGTGAAGCTTTCTTT. This encodes CASSTGQGSGEAFF.

V usage is TRBV6-2 or TRBV6-3 and J usage is TRBJ2-5; possibly TRBD2 for D (6 bases). CDR1 is MNHEY, CDR2 SVGEGT, per germline. The CDR3 is 12 amino acids. V lost 2 bases, J lost 5 bases, and 6 bases lay in between. Written as DNA, the CDR3 is TGTGCCAGCAGTTACGGGGGGGAGACCCAGTACTTC. This encodes CASSYGGETQYF.

This clonotype was counted at least ten times. The rearrangement links TRBV5-6 to TRBJ2-1, with D possibly being TRBD1 (5 bases). This CDR3 has 13 residues. Per the germline V gene, CDR1 is SGHDT and CDR2 is YYEEEE. The germline V and J ends were trimmed by 2 bases and 8 bases, with 11 bases remaining between them. The CDR3 loop is CASSFVGAYEQFF. The CDR3 DNA reads TGTGCCAGCAGCTTTGTTGGGGCCTATGAGCAGTTCTTC.

This clonotype was recorded a few times. The V and J genes are TRBV12-3 or TRBV12-4 and TRBJ2-3; unclear D gene. This CDR3 is built from 12 residues. V was shortened by 5 bases and J by 1 base, with 4 bases between the two germline ends. The CDR3 sequence is CASSGGTDTQYF. Here the CDR3 DNA reads TGTGCCAGCAGTGGAGGCACAGATACGCAGTATTTT.

This clonotype has only a few counts. The rearrangement joins TRBV27 to TRBJ2-5, with 12 bases that match TRBD1. The CDR3 runs to 19 residues. CDR1 is MNHEY and CDR2 is SMNVEV in the germline V gene (reference sequence). V lost 4 bases to trimming and J lost 5 bases; unmatched junction nucleotides: 17. As DNA, the CDR3 is TGTGCCAGCAGTTCCCTAATGCCCCCGGGACAGGGGGCGCACGAGACCCAGTACTTC. It yields the protein CASSSLMPPGQGAHETQYF.

This clonotype came up many times. V gene TRBV28 combines with J gene TRBJ2-7; tentative D call: TRBD2 (5 bases). The CDR3 is 13 residues long. Germline CDR1 MDHEN, CDR2 SYDVKM. V was pared by 7 bases and J by 3 bases, with 13 bases between. The CDR3 DNA reads TGTGCCAGCAAAGTCGACGGACTCTACGAGCAGTACTTC. Its protein is CASKVDGLYEQYF.

This clonotype was found many times. The chain uses TRBV2 and TRBJ2-1; D is uncertain. The V end was cut by 3 bases, the J end by 0 bases, with 12 bases between. Germline loops: CDR1 SNHLY, CDR2 FYNNEI. CDR3 length: 16 residues. The CDR3 here is CASSDGMRSSYNEQFF. In DNA form, the CDR3 reads TGTGCCAGCAGTGATGGCATGAGGAGCTCCTACAATGAGCAGTTCTTC. Full variable domain (outside the CDR3, taken from reference TRBV2 and TRBJ2-1): EPEVTQTPSHQVTQMGQEVILRCVPISNHLYFYWYRQILGQKVEFLVSFYNNEISEKSEIFDDQFSVERPDGSNFTLKIRSTKLEDSAMYFCASSDGMRSSYNEQFFGPGTRLTVL.

This clonotype was counted many times. V gene TRBV18 combines with J gene TRBJ1-5; maybe TRBD1 (5 bases). Germline V CDR1 and CDR2: KGHSH, LQKENI. The V end was cut by 2 bases, the J end by 4 bases, with 12 bases between. The CDR3 totals 15 residues. For the CDR3, the DNA is TGTGCCAGCTCACCAGCCTTCGACAGAAATCAGCCCCAGCATTTT. Translated, it gives CASSPAFDRNQPQHF.

In its sample, this clonotype was seen many times. The CDR3 sequence: CASSFQRGGDGYTF. DNA of the CDR3: TGTGCCAGCAGCTTCCAAAGAGGGGGTGATGGCTACACCTTC. The chain couples TRBV3-1 to TRBJ1-2; possibly TRBD1 for D (6 bases). Deletions cut 5 bases from V and 6 bases from J, with 16 bases between. This CDR3 contains 14 residues. In germline, CDR1 is LGHDT, CDR2 YNNKEL (reference sequence).

This chain links TRBV29-1 with TRBJ2-4, with D uncertain. CDR3 length equals 13 residues. Trimming shortened V by 4 bases and J by 2 bases, and 9 bases separated the two germline ends. The V gene's germline CDR1 is SQVTM and CDR2 ANQGSEA. DNA of the CDR3: TGCAGCGTTGGGTATGGAACCAAAAACATTCAGTACTTC. The encoded protein is CSVGYGTKNIQYF.

The chain employs TRBV20-1 and TRBJ1-2, with D unresolved. The CDR3 extends over 15 amino acids. V was pared by 2 bases and J by 0 bases, with 13 bases between. Germline CDR1 DFQATT, CDR2 SNEGSKA (reference sequence). As DNA, the CDR3 is TGCAGTGCTAGAACTGACTCCATAGCTAACTATGGCTACACCTTC. The encoded protein is CSARTDSIANYGYTF.

Ten or more counts support this clonotype. The chain couples TRBV28 to TRBJ1-2; 7 bases align to TRBD1. Per germline, CDR1 MDHEN and CDR2 SYDVKM. The CDR3 has 13 amino acids. The junction had 7 bases not matched to a gene; V was cut back by 7 bases and J by 5 bases. In DNA form, the CDR3 reads TGTGCCAGCAAAATAGGGACAGAATATGGCTACACCTTC. It translates to CASKIGTEYGYTF.

Many counts were recorded for this clonotype. The V and J genes are TRBV25-1 and TRBJ1-2; possibly TRBD1 for D (5 bases). CDR3 length: 17 residues. CDR1 is MGHDK, CDR2 SYGVNS, per germline. Trimming cost V 3 bases and J 4 bases, with 21 bases left between them. The chain's CDR3 is CASSDPGGSAGAYGYTF. CDR3 bases: TGTGCCAGCAGTGATCCGGGCGGCAGCGCCGGGGCCTATGGCTACACCTTC.

The chain carries TRBV28 and TRBJ1-6; no clear D. From germline, CDR1 is MDHEN and CDR2 SYDVKM. The V end was cut by 6 bases, the J end by 8 bases, with 8 bases between. The CDR3 length is 12 residues. CDR3 in amino acids: CASRSEYSPLHF. The CDR3 nucleotides are TGTGCCAGCAGGTCCGAATATTCACCCCTCCACTTT.

This sequence joins TRBV29-1 and TRBJ2-7, with 11 bases identical to TRBD2. Germline CDR1 is SQVTM and CDR2 is ANQGSEA. The V gene end was trimmed by 4 bases and the J gene end by 3 bases; junction bases not matched to a gene: 2. The CDR3 has 13 residues. For the CDR3, the DNA is TGCAGCGTTGGACTAGCGGGGAGCTACGAGCAGTACTTC. Its translation is CSVGLAGSYEQYF.

This clonotype has at least ten counts. The rearrangement joins TRBV9 to TRBJ2-2, with D perhaps TRBD1 (6 bases). The CDR3 is 17 amino acids. V lost 3 bases and J lost 4, with 19 bases in between. Germline-derived CDR1 and CDR2 are SGDLS and YYNGEE. DNA of the CDR3: TGTGCCAGCAGCGCATCAGGGGCCGCGGAAGGCACCGGGGAGCTGTTTTTT. This codes for CASSASGAAEGTGELFF.

V and J are TRBV12-3 or TRBV12-4 and TRBJ1-1; perhaps TRBD1 as D (6 bases). The CDR3 totals 15 residues. Trimming stripped 6 bases from V and 4 bases from J, with 18 bases between. CDR3 sequence reads: CASRPPRGAGTEAFF. The DNA for the CDR3 is TGTGCCAGCAGACCGCCCAGGGGCGCGGGCACTGAAGCTTTCTTT.

There are many counts of this clonotype. The genes are TRBV6-6 and TRBJ1-4; the D is unclear. Germline V lookup: CDR1 MNHNY, CDR2 SVGAGI (reference sequence). Trimming shortened V by 0 bases and J by 11 bases, and 19 bases separated the two germline ends. The length of the CDR3 is 16 residues. The CDR3 sequence: CASSYSKSRPLRKLFF. DNA of the CDR3: TGTGCCAGCAGTTACTCGAAGTCCAGGCCTTTGCGGAAACTGTTTTTT.